This T cell receptor beta chain was identified during a study of T cell responses to AZD1222 COVID-19 vaccine. Sequenced by immunoSEQ multiplex PCR; TCRdb stores in-frame clones only, minus some. The sample holds 180,000 or so clones, around 94% seen once. The V and J ends lost 7 bases and 8 bases respectively, with 18 bases between them. CDR3 length: 14 residues. Germline lookup yields CDR1 SNHLY and CDR2 FYNNEI. The table lists this clone with a few counts. The sequencing used peripheral blood, collected on day 0 of AZD1222 vaccination. The chain is built from TRBV2 and TRBJ2-1, with D possibly matching TRBD2 (6 bases). The TCR originated in an adult in good health. The CDR3 sequence: CASNFRGVRDEQFF. The CDR3 DNA reads as TGTGCCAGCAATTTTCGCGGGGTGAGGGATGAGCAGTTCTTC.